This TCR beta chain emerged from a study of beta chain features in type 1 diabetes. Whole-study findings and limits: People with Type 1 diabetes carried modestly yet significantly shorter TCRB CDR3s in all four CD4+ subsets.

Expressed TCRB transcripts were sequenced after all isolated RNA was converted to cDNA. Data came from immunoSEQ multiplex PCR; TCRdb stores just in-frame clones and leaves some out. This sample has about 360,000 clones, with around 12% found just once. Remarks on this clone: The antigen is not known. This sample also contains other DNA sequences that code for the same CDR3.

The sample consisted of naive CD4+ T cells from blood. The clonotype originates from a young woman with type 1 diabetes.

The DNA of the CDR3 is TGTGCCAGCTCACCGGGGACAGCCTACGAGCAGTACTTC. Protein product: CASSPGTAYEQYF. The chain couples TRBV18 to TRBJ2-7; 7 nucleotides match TRBD1. The trim removed 3 bases at V and 2 bases at J, leaving 1 base unmatched. The germline V gene encodes CDR1 KGHSH and CDR2 LQKENI. The CDR3 consists of 13 residues. Complete variable domain (other parts from reference TRBV18 and TRBJ2-7): NAGVMQNPRHLVRRRGQEARLRCSPMKGHSHVYWYRQLPEEGLKFMVYLQKENIIDESGMPKERFSAEFPKEGPSILRIQQVVRGDSAAYFCASSPGTAYEQYFGPGTRLTVT.